This passage covers 10 T cell receptor beta chains from one sample sequenced in a study of blood T cells in healthy people across ages. Alongside a J-beta primer mix, a sample-barcoded 5' primer served in a second PCR lasting 7 to 11 cycles. One entry per CDR3 protein, called by TCRdb with MiXCR from the 5' RACE reads. The sample holds around 520,000 distinct CDR3 sequences, roughly a quarter seen once. Separately, the same data were catalogued under a study of T cells of mothers and their children.

The sample taken for sequencing was blood. These receptors came from a boy younger than 10 in good health.

J is TRBJ1-2 and V is TRBV20-1; the match to TRBD1 covers 7 bases. J gave up 1 base and V 3 bases, and 2 bases lay outside the gene matches. The CDR3 covers 13 residues. The V gene's germline CDR1 is DFQATT and CDR2 SNEGSKA (reference sequence). The CDR3 sequence is CSASRDSNYGYTF. The CDR3 DNA reads TGCAGTGCTAGCCGGGACAGTAACTATGGCTACACCTTC.

The J gene is TRBJ2-5, the V gene TRBV14, with 11 bases lining up with TRBD2. The DNA end favors TRBJ2-1, so the J call may be wrong. From germline, CDR1 is SGHDN and CDR2 FVKESK. The length of the CDR3 is 16 residues. The CDR3 here is CASRPLAGGEDNEQFF. CDR3 DNA sequence: TGTGCCAGCAGACCCCTAGCGGGGGGCGAGGACAATGAGCAGTTCTTC.

The chain joins TRBV7-8 to TRBJ1-5, with D perhaps matching TRBD1 (6 bases). The CDR3 has 16 residues. V lost 6 bases to trimming and J lost 2 bases, with 17 bases between them. Germline V CDR1 and CDR2: SGHVS, FQNEAQ. CDR3 sequence: CASSLQGGWGNQPQHF. CDR3 nucleotide sequence: TGTGCCAGCAGTCTACAGGGAGGATGGGGCAATCAGCCCCAGCATTTT.

This clonotype came up a few times. The rearrangement joins TRBV2 to TRBJ1-4, with 7 nucleotides matching TRBD1. V lost 3 bases and J lost 10; bases outside the gene matches: 11. Germline V gives CDR1 SNHLY, CDR2 FYNNEI. The CDR3 extends over 15 amino acids. The CDR3 DNA follows: TGTGCCAGCAGTGACCGGGACAGATCTTACCTAAAACTGTTTTTT. Protein: CASSDRDRSYLKLFF.

Only a few counts were recorded for this clonotype. The genes are TRBV2 and TRBJ2-3; no clear D gene. The CDR3 sequence is 12 residues long. V lost 6 bases and J lost 8, with 12 bases in between. CDR1 and CDR2 from the germline V gene are SNHLY and FYNNEI. CDR3 loop: CASRGRLGTQYF. For the CDR3, the DNA is TGTGCCAGCAGAGGCCGTCTCGGTACGCAGTATTTT.

The chain combines TRBV4-3 with TRBJ1-3, with 8 bases matching TRBD1. The CDR3 runs 15 residues. The V gene's germline CDR1 is LGHNA and CDR2 YSLEER. The junction had 3 bases not matched to a gene; V was cut back by 1 base and J by 4 bases. CDR3: CASSQVQGEGNTIYF. The CDR3 DNA sequence: TGCGCCAGCAGCCAAGTACAGGGGGAAGGAAACACCATATATTTT.

The genes are TRBV5-1 and TRBJ2-5, with 9 bases that match TRBD2. Judging by the DNA end, TRBJ2-1 fits better; the J call may be wrong. Germline loops: CDR1 SGHRS, CDR2 YFSETQ. The CDR3 extends over 14 amino acids. CDR3 coding DNA: TGCGCCAGCAGCCTACGGACTAGCGAGGATGAGCAGTTCTTC. It translates to CASSLRTSEDEQFF.

The chain joins TRBV10-2 to TRBJ2-5; 8 nucleotides match TRBD1. The CDR3 consists of 17 residues. The germline CDR1 and CDR2 sequences are WSHSY and SAAADI. V was pared by 3 bases and J by 4 bases, with 13 bases of the junction left unmatched. CDR3 nucleotides: TGCGCCAGCAGTGACCCCTCGACAGGGGCTGGGGGAGAGACCCAGTACTTC. It translates to CASSDPSTGAGGETQYF.

This sequence joins TRBV6-5 and TRBJ2-5, with TRBD2 identical over 8 bases. Losses at the gene ends were 4 bases for V and 4 bases for J; bases not matched to a gene: 11. The CDR3 spans 16 residues. Germline V gene data show CDR1 as MNHEY and CDR2 as SVGAGI. The CDR3 loop reads CASSSIFAGGSETQYF. Written as DNA, the CDR3 is TGTGCCAGCAGTTCCATTTTCGCGGGAGGTTCAGAGACCCAGTACTTC.

This clonotype has a handful of counts. V gene TRBV12-3 or TRBV12-4 combines with J gene TRBJ2-7; TRBD2 matches 8 bases. Trimming at V came to 1 base and at J to 4 bases, leaving 9 bases not matched to a gene. The CDR3 contains 16 residues. The CDR3 protein is CASSLGSPGRGYEQYF. CDR3 nucleotide sequence: TGTGCCAGCAGTTTAGGATCGCCCGGGAGGGGGTACGAGCAGTACTTC.